Listed below are T cell receptor beta chains from one sample, sequenced in a study of shared clonotypes between healthy human individuals. Sequenced by immunoSEQ multiplex PCR; TCRdb stores in-frame clones only, minus some. The repertoire consists of approximately 350,000 clones, with roughly 70% occurring once and the leading ten covering approximately 10%. Sequencing was done on a sample of memory CD4+ T cells sorted from blood. The receptors stem from a man under 40 in good health. Each CDR3 is given with its conserved first and last residue. Fields, in order: CDR3 DNA, CDR3 protein, clone size, V gene, D gene, J gene, CDR3 length. The D gene is left open where the match is weak. Some rows mark clone size as missing; the rest say once, few, many or name a class of expanded clone.

CDR3 DNA: TGTGCCAGCACTCAGGCGGGAGAGCAGTACTTC
CDR3 protein: CASTQAGEQYF
clone size: -
V gene: TRBV2
D gene: -
J gene: TRBJ2-7
CDR3 length: 11

CDR3 DNA: TGTGCCAGCAGCTGGGGAGCTGGGGCCAACGTCCTGACTTTC
CDR3 protein: CASSWGAGANVLTF
clone size: -
V gene: TRBV7-6
D gene: -
J gene: TRBJ2-6
CDR3 length: 14

CDR3 DNA: TGCAGTGCTCCTTATAATGAAAAACTGTTTTTT
CDR3 protein: CSAPYNEKLFF
clone size: many
V gene: TRBV20-1
D gene: -
J gene: TRBJ1-4
CDR3 length: 11

CDR3 DNA: TGTGCCAGCAGCTTAGAACGGGGCCTACATCAGCCCCAGCATTTT
CDR3 protein: CASSLERGLHQPQHF
clone size: -
V gene: TRBV11-3
D gene: -
J gene: TRBJ1-5
CDR3 length: 15

CDR3 DNA: TGCGCCAGCAGCTCAGGGAGCTCCTACAATGAGCAGTTCTTC
CDR3 protein: CASSSGSSYNEQFF
clone size: -
V gene: TRBV5-1
D gene: -
J gene: TRBJ2-1
CDR3 length: 14

CDR3 DNA: TGTGCCAGCTCACCGACCGTTAGGCAACATAATGAAAAACTGTTTTTT
CDR3 protein: CASSPTVRQHNEKLFF
clone size: few
V gene: TRBV18
D gene: -
J gene: TRBJ1-4
CDR3 length: 16

CDR3 DNA: TGTGCCAGTAGTTTGACAGCGACCACTGAAGCTTTCTTT
CDR3 protein: CASSLTATTEAFF
clone size: few
V gene: TRBV19
D gene: -
J gene: TRBJ1-1
CDR3 length: 13

CDR3 DNA: TGTGCCAGCAGTGGGCTTATTAACACCGGGGAGCTGTTTTTT
CDR3 protein: CASSGLINTGELFF
clone size: -
V gene: TRBV2
D gene: -
J gene: TRBJ2-2
CDR3 length: 14

CDR3 DNA: TGCGCCAGCAGTGTCCCCCCGGACAGGGAATTTGGTACGACGCAGTATTTT
CDR3 protein: CASSVPPDREFGTTQYF
clone size: -
V gene: TRBV10-1
D gene: TRBD1
J gene: TRBJ2-3
CDR3 length: 17

CDR3 DNA: TGTGCCAGCAGCTTGACGGGTAGAAGGGAGCAGTACTTC
CDR3 protein: CASSLTGRREQYF
clone size: -
V gene: TRBV5-5
D gene: -
J gene: TRBJ2-7
CDR3 length: 13

CDR3 DNA: TGCGCCAGCAGCTTGGGCCGAGCGCGCTTAACCGGGACAGGGAACACCGGGGAGCTGTTTTTT
CDR3 protein: CASSLGRARLTGTGNTGELFF
clone size: -
V gene: TRBV5-1
D gene: TRBD1
J gene: TRBJ2-2
CDR3 length: 21

CDR3 DNA: TGCGCCAGCAGCTTGGGGCTGTCGTCAGGCACAGATACGCAGTATTTT
CDR3 protein: CASSLGLSSGTDTQYF
clone size: -
V gene: TRBV5-1
D gene: -
J gene: TRBJ2-3
CDR3 length: 16

CDR3 DNA: TGTGCCAGCAGCTTGGGCGGTCGGGCGGGAGAATTAGCCAAAAACATTCAGTACTTC
CDR3 protein: CASSLGGRAGELAKNIQYF
clone size: -
V gene: TRBV7-2
D gene: TRBD2
J gene: TRBJ2-4
CDR3 length: 19

CDR3 DNA: TGTGCCAGCAGCGTAAGCGGGAACCCCTACAATGAGCAGTTCTTC
CDR3 protein: CASSVSGNPYNEQFF
clone size: -
V gene: TRBV9
D gene: TRBD2
J gene: TRBJ2-1
CDR3 length: 15

CDR3 DNA: TGTGCCAGCATGGGAGTGACCGGGGAGCTGTTTTTT
CDR3 protein: CASMGVTGELFF
clone size: -
V gene: TRBV28
D gene: -
J gene: TRBJ2-2
CDR3 length: 12

CDR3 DNA: TGTGCCAGCAGTCTCGACAGGGAATGGCAGCCCCAGCATTTT
CDR3 protein: CASSLDREWQPQHF
clone size: once
V gene: TRBV28
D gene: TRBD1
J gene: TRBJ1-5
CDR3 length: 14

CDR3 DNA: TGTGCCATCAGTGCACAGGGAAATAATGAGCAGTTCTTC
CDR3 protein: CAISAQGNNEQFF
clone size: -
V gene: TRBV10-3
D gene: -
J gene: TRBJ2-1
CDR3 length: 13

CDR3 DNA: TGTGCCAGCAGCTTGGGCTTGGGGCAGGCCCTAACCCGAGGCTACACCTTC
CDR3 protein: CASSLGLGQALTRGYTF
clone size: -
V gene: TRBV5-4
D gene: -
J gene: TRBJ1-2
CDR3 length: 17

CDR3 DNA: TGCAGCGCCGGACAGGGGTCTGAGCAGTTCTTC
CDR3 protein: CSAGQGSEQFF
clone size: once
V gene: TRBV29-1
D gene: TRBD1
J gene: TRBJ2-1
CDR3 length: 11

CDR3 DNA: TGTGCCAGCAGTTACCCTAGCGGGAGGGGGACAGATACGCAGTATTTT
CDR3 protein: CASSYPSGRGTDTQYF
clone size: -
V gene: TRBV2
D gene: TRBD2
J gene: TRBJ2-3
CDR3 length: 16

CDR3 DNA: TGTGCCAGTAGTAAGGGCCAAACCGCTAACTATGGCTACACCTTC
CDR3 protein: CASSKGQTANYGYTF
clone size: many
V gene: TRBV19
D gene: -
J gene: TRBJ1-2
CDR3 length: 15

CDR3 DNA: TGTGCCAGCTCCCCCGGATCCCCCCTCTACGAGCAGTACTTC
CDR3 protein: CASSPGSPLYEQYF
clone size: -
V gene: TRBV5-4
D gene: -
J gene: TRBJ2-7
CDR3 length: 14

CDR3 DNA: TGTGCCAGCAGCTTACAGGACAGGAAAAACTATGGCTACACCTTC
CDR3 protein: CASSLQDRKNYGYTF
clone size: -
V gene: TRBV7-2
D gene: TRBD1
J gene: TRBJ1-2
CDR3 length: 15

CDR3 DNA: TGTGCCAGCAGTTATACAGGGAAGCAGCCCCAGCATTTT
CDR3 protein: CASSYTGKQPQHF
clone size: -
V gene: TRBV6-5
D gene: -
J gene: TRBJ1-5
CDR3 length: 13

CDR3 DNA: TGCGCCAGCAGCTCTAGCCCTCCGGGACAGCTCTACGAGCAGTACTTC
CDR3 protein: CASSSSPPGQLYEQYF
clone size: -
V gene: TRBV5-1
D gene: TRBD1
J gene: TRBJ2-7
CDR3 length: 16

CDR3 DNA: TGCGCCAGCAGTGGTCTAGCGGACAATGAGCAGTTCTTC
CDR3 protein: CASSGLADNEQFF
clone size: -
V gene: TRBV5-1
D gene: TRBD2
J gene: TRBJ2-1
CDR3 length: 13

CDR3 DNA: TGTGCCAGCGGGGACAGGGGAGGTGAAAAACTGTTTTTT
CDR3 protein: CASGDRGGEKLFF
clone size: once
V gene: TRBV5-5
D gene: TRBD1
J gene: TRBJ1-4
CDR3 length: 13

CDR3 DNA: TGCAGTCTCTCGGACACCAAGGAACTAGAGACCCAGTACTTC
CDR3 protein: CSLSDTKELETQYF
clone size: few
V gene: TRBV29-1
D gene: -
J gene: TRBJ2-5
CDR3 length: 14

CDR3 DNA: TGTGCCAGCAGTTACGCAGGTGCCGGGGAGCTGTTTTTT
CDR3 protein: CASSYAGAGELFF
clone size: many
V gene: TRBV6-6
D gene: -
J gene: TRBJ2-2
CDR3 length: 13

CDR3 DNA: TGTGCCAGCAGTGACGGTCTTTTGGTATCCCAGTACTTC
CDR3 protein: CASSDGLLVSQYF
clone size: -
V gene: TRBV6-1
D gene: -
J gene: TRBJ2-5
CDR3 length: 13

CDR3 DNA: TGTGCCAGCAGCCAGGGAAGTCTAGCGGGATACACCGGGGAGCTGTTTTTT
CDR3 protein: CASSQGSLAGYTGELFF
clone size: many
V gene: TRBV7-9
D gene: TRBD2
J gene: TRBJ2-2
CDR3 length: 17

CDR3 DNA: TGTGCCAGCAGCCCCGGTTCACGCAATCAGCCCCAGCATTTT
CDR3 protein: CASSPGSRNQPQHF
clone size: -
V gene: TRBV7-2
D gene: -
J gene: TRBJ1-5
CDR3 length: 14

CDR3 DNA: TGTGCCAGCAGGTCCGGGACAGCACAAGAGACCCAGTACTTC
CDR3 protein: CASRSGTAQETQYF
clone size: -
V gene: TRBV6-5
D gene: TRBD1
J gene: TRBJ2-5
CDR3 length: 14

CDR3 DNA: TGTGCCAGTACCAACGACAGGAGGGGCACTGAAGCTTTCTTT
CDR3 protein: CASTNDRRGTEAFF
clone size: few
V gene: TRBV19
D gene: -
J gene: TRBJ1-1
CDR3 length: 14

CDR3 DNA: TGTGCCAGCAGTTTACTCCAGTCAAGGGTAGGGACTGAAGCTTTCTTT
CDR3 protein: CASSLLQSRVGTEAFF
clone size: -
V gene: TRBV28
D gene: -
J gene: TRBJ1-1
CDR3 length: 16

CDR3 DNA: TGTGCCAGCACCAAACAGGGGGCGGGGGAGCAGTACTTC
CDR3 protein: CASTKQGAGEQYF
clone size: -
V gene: TRBV25-1
D gene: TRBD1
J gene: TRBJ2-7
CDR3 length: 13

CDR3 DNA: TGTGCCAGCAGCTTTCTAGGGCCCTACGAGCAGTACTTC
CDR3 protein: CASSFLGPYEQYF
clone size: -
V gene: TRBV7-6
D gene: -
J gene: TRBJ2-7
CDR3 length: 13

CDR3 DNA: TGTGCCAGCAGCTTGGGTTCTAGCGGGAGTTTAGGTGAGCAGTTCTTC
CDR3 protein: CASSLGSSGSLGEQFF
clone size: -
V gene: TRBV5-4
D gene: TRBD2
J gene: TRBJ2-1
CDR3 length: 16

CDR3 DNA: TGTGCCAGCTCACCAGGGAGTAGCAATCAGCCCCAGCATTTT
CDR3 protein: CASSPGSSNQPQHF
clone size: -
V gene: TRBV18
D gene: -
J gene: TRBJ1-5
CDR3 length: 14

CDR3 DNA: TGTGCCAGCAGCTTAGCGCTAGCGGGGACCTACAATGAGCAGTTCTTC
CDR3 protein: CASSLALAGTYNEQFF
clone size: -
V gene: TRBV7-9
D gene: TRBD2
J gene: TRBJ2-1
CDR3 length: 16

CDR3 DNA: TGTGCCAGCTCAATGGATAACTATGGCTACACCTTC
CDR3 protein: CASSMDNYGYTF
clone size: -
V gene: TRBV18
D gene: -
J gene: TRBJ1-2
CDR3 length: 12

CDR3 DNA: TGTGCACTCTGGGTAGACCTCTCTCCGGGCTACACCTTC
CDR3 protein: CALWVDLSPGYTF
clone size: -
V gene: TRBV7-9
D gene: -
J gene: TRBJ1-2
CDR3 length: 13

CDR3 DNA: TGTGGGACTAGCGGGGCTGGAACCTACGAGCAGTACTTC
CDR3 protein: CGTSGAGTYEQYF
clone size: once
V gene: TRBV28
D gene: TRBD2
J gene: TRBJ2-7
CDR3 length: 13

CDR3 DNA: TGTGCCTGGAGTGTACTCCGAAGGGAGGAGTTCGGAAATATATATTTT
CDR3 protein: CAWSVLRREEFGNIYF
clone size: -
V gene: TRBV30
D gene: -
J gene: TRBJ1-3
CDR3 length: 16

CDR3 DNA: TGTGCCAGCAGTGCAGGGATACAGGGCTATGGCTACACCTTC
CDR3 protein: CASSAGIQGYGYTF
clone size: many
V gene: TRBV6-1
D gene: -
J gene: TRBJ1-2
CDR3 length: 14

CDR3 DNA: TGCGCCAGCGGGCAGGGTCATTCCGGAGATACGCAGTATTTT
CDR3 protein: CASGQGHSGDTQYF
clone size: -
V gene: TRBV10-2
D gene: -
J gene: TRBJ2-3
CDR3 length: 14

CDR3 DNA: TGTGCCAGCAGTTTAGAGACAGGGATCAATGAGCAGTTCTTC
CDR3 protein: CASSLETGINEQFF
clone size: few
V gene: TRBV28
D gene: TRBD1
J gene: TRBJ2-1
CDR3 length: 14

CDR3 DNA: TGTGCCAGCAGCTTATTTGTTGGCGGGAGGACATCCTACAATGAGCAGTTCTTC
CDR3 protein: CASSLFVGGRTSYNEQFF
clone size: -
V gene: TRBV11-2
D gene: TRBD2
J gene: TRBJ2-1
CDR3 length: 18

CDR3 DNA: TGTGCCACCAGCCGCCCGGGAGGGACTAGCGTCATGTGGATTTACTACGAGCAGTACTTC
CDR3 protein: CATSRPGGTSVMWIYYEQYF
clone size: few
V gene: TRBV15
D gene: TRBD2
J gene: TRBJ2-7
CDR3 length: 20

CDR3 DNA: TGCGCCAGCAGCTTGATGTCGAAAGACACAGATACGCAGTATTTT
CDR3 protein: CASSLMSKDTDTQYF
clone size: -
V gene: TRBV5-1
D gene: -
J gene: TRBJ2-3
CDR3 length: 15

CDR3 DNA: TGTGCCAGCAGCTTGGTTACGGGTTTTGAGCAGTACTTC
CDR3 protein: CASSLVTGFEQYF
clone size: -
V gene: TRBV5-5
D gene: -
J gene: TRBJ2-7
CDR3 length: 13

CDR3 DNA: TGTGCCAGCAGCTCCACAGGGGGCCCGCAGTTTGAGCAGTTCTTC
CDR3 protein: CASSSTGGPQFEQFF
clone size: -
V gene: TRBV7-2
D gene: TRBD1
J gene: TRBJ2-1
CDR3 length: 15

CDR3 DNA: TGTGCCAGCAGCTTGGAAGGAGATACGCAGTATTTT
CDR3 protein: CASSLEGDTQYF
clone size: -
V gene: TRBV5-4
D gene: -
J gene: TRBJ2-3
CDR3 length: 12

CDR3 DNA: TGTGCCAGCAGCCCCCAGACTAGCAACGACAATGAGCAGTTCTTC
CDR3 protein: CASSPQTSNDNEQFF
clone size: -
V gene: TRBV7-2
D gene: TRBD2
J gene: TRBJ2-1
CDR3 length: 15

CDR3 DNA: TGTGCCAGTAGTATGGGGGCCTCTGGCTACACCTTC
CDR3 protein: CASSMGASGYTF
clone size: -
V gene: TRBV19
D gene: -
J gene: TRBJ1-2
CDR3 length: 12

CDR3 DNA: TGCGCCAGCAGCTGGGACAGGCCGAACACTGAAGCTTTCTTT
CDR3 protein: CASSWDRPNTEAFF
clone size: -
V gene: TRBV5-1
D gene: TRBD1
J gene: TRBJ1-1
CDR3 length: 14

CDR3 DNA: TGTGCCAGCAGCCCCAGGACTAGCGGGAGTACCGGGGAGCTGTTTTTT
CDR3 protein: CASSPRTSGSTGELFF
clone size: -
V gene: TRBV11-2
D gene: TRBD2
J gene: TRBJ2-2
CDR3 length: 16

CDR3 DNA: TGCAGCGGGAGACAGGGGGCGGGGGAGACCCAGTACTTC
CDR3 protein: CSGRQGAGETQYF
clone size: few
V gene: TRBV29-1
D gene: TRBD1
J gene: TRBJ2-5
CDR3 length: 13

CDR3 DNA: TGTGCCAGCAGTGTAGCGGGAGGCCGGAATGAGCAGTTCTTC
CDR3 protein: CASSVAGGRNEQFF
clone size: few
V gene: TRBV6-4
D gene: TRBD2
J gene: TRBJ2-1
CDR3 length: 14